This T cell receptor (beta chain) was found in a study of blood T cell repertoires in COVID-19. Study-wide context: PBMCs, B-cell-depleted T cells, or T cells were the source of the cDNA or gDNA that made up the material.

V lost 0 bases, J lost 2 bases, and 5 bases stayed unmatched. This CDR3 has 17 amino acids. In germline, CDR1 is GTSNPN, CDR2 SVGIG (reference sequence). Assay used: immunoSEQ multiplex PCR; TCRdb lists only in-frame clones, some missing. The table records approximately 300,000 clones, around 82% of them present only once. The sequence came from a human donor with COVID-19, enrolled during active disease. The donor label of this sample is uncertain. Sequencing was done on a sample of peripheral blood. The chain is built from TRBV30 and TRBJ2-1, with 12 bases that match TRBD2. The CDR3 bases are TGTGCCTGGAGTGTACTGACTAGCGGGAGCCCCTACAATGAGCAGTTCTTC. This encodes CAWSVLTSGSPYNEQFF.